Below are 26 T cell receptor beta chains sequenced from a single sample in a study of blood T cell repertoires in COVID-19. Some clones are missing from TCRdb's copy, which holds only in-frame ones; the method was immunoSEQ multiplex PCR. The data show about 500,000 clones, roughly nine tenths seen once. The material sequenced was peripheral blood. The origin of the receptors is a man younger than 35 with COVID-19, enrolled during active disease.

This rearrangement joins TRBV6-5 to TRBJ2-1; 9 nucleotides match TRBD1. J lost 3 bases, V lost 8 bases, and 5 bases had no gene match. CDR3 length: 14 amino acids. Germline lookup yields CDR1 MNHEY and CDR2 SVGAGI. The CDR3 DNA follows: TGTGCCAGCGGGGGGGACAGGGACTACAATGAGCAGTTCTTC. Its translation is CASGGDRDYNEQFF.

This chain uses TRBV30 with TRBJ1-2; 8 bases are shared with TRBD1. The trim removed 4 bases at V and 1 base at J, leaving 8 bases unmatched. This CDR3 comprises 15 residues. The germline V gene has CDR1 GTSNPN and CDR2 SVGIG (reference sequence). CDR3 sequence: CAWKESDRVNYGYTF. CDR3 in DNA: TGTGCCTGGAAGGAATCGGACAGGGTTAACTATGGCTACACCTTC.

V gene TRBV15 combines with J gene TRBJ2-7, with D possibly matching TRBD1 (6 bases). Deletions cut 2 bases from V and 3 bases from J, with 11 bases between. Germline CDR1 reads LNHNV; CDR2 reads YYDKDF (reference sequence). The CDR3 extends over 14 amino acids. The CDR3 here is CATSRPDRYYEQYF. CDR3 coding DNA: TGTGCCACCAGCAGACCGGACAGATACTACGAGCAGTACTTC.

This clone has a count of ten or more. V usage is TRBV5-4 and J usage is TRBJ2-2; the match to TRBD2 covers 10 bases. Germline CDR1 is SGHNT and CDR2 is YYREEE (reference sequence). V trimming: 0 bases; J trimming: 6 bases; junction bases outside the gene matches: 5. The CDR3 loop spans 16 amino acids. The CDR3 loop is CASSLGAGGPAGELFF. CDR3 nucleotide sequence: TGTGCCAGCAGCTTGGGAGCGGGAGGGCCCGCCGGGGAGCTGTTTTTT.

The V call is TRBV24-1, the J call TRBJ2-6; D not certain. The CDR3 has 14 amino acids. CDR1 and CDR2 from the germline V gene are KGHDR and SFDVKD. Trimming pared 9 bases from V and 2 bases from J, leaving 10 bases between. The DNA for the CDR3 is TGTGCCACCTCCTCGGGTACTGGGGCCAACGTCCTGACTTTC. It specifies CATSSGTGANVLTF.

CDR3 region: CASSRARSEKLFF. The CDR3 DNA sequence: TGTGCCAGTTCCCGTGCCCGCAGTGAAAAACTGTTTTTT. The chain links TRBV19 to TRBJ1-4; D ambiguous. The CDR3 extends over 13 amino acids. CDR1 and CDR2 (germline): LNHDA, SQIVND (reference sequence). V shed 8 bases and J shed 7 bases, with 14 bases lying between them.

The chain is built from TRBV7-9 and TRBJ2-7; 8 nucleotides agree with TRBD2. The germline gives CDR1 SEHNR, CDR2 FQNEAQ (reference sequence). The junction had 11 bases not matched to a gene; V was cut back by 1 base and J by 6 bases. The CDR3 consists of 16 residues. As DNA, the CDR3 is TGTGCCAGCAGCTTAGGGGGGCGGGGGGATTTCGGCGAGCAGTACTTC. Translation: CASSLGGRGDFGEQYF.

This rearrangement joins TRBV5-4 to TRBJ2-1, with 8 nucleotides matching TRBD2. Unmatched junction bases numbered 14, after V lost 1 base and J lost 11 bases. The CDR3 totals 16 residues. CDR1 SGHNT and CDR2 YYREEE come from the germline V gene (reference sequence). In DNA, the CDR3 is TGTGCCAGCAGCTTGCAGGCGGGAGGTTGGGTCATACAGCAGTTCTTC. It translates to CASSLQAGGWVIQQFF. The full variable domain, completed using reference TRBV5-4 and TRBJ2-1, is ETGVTQSPTHLIKTRGQQVTLRCSSQSGHNTVSWYQQALGQGPQFIFQYYREEENGRGNFPPRFSGLQFPNYSSELNVNALELDDSALYLCASSLQAGGWVIQQFFGPGTRLTVL.

The CDR3 DNA reads as TGTGCCAGCAGCAAACAGGGGGCGAAAAACATTCAGTACTTC. Encoded protein: CASSKQGAKNIQYF. V and J are TRBV21-1 and TRBJ2-4; TRBD1 reflects the table's D call only, with no check against the DNA. TRBV21-1 is labeled a pseudogene. The CDR3 consists of 14 residues.

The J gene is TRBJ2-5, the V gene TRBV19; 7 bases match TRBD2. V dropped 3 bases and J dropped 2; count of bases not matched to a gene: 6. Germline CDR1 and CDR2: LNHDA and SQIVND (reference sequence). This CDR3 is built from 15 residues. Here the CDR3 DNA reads TGTGCCAGTAGTATGGGAGCGGGACTGCAAGAGACCCAGTACTTC. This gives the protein CASSMGAGLQETQYF.

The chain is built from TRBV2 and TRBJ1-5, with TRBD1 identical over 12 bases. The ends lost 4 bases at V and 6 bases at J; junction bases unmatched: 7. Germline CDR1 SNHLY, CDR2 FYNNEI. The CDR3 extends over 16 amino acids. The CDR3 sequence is CASSAGTGGVGQPQHF. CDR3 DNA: TGTGCCAGCAGTGCCGGGACAGGGGGCGTGGGTCAGCCCCAGCATTTT. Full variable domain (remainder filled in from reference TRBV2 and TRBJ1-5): EPEVTQTPSHQVTQMGQEVILRCVPISNHLYFYWYRQILGQKVEFLVSFYNNEISEKSEIFDDQFSVERPDGSNFTLKIRSTKLEDSAMYFCASSAGTGGVGQPQHFGDGTRLSIL.

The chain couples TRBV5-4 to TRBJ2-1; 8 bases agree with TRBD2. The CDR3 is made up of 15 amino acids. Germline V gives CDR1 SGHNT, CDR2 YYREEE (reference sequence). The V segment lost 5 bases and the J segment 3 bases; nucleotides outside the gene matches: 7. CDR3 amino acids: CASSSSGLLYNEQFF. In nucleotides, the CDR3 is TGTGCCAGCAGTTCTAGCGGGCTTCTCTACAATGAGCAGTTCTTC.

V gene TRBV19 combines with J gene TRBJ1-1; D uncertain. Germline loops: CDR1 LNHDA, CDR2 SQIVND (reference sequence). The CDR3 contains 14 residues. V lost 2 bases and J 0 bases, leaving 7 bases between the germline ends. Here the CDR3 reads CASSIQALNTEAFF. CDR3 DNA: TGTGCCAGTAGTATACAGGCTCTGAACACTGAAGCTTTCTTT.

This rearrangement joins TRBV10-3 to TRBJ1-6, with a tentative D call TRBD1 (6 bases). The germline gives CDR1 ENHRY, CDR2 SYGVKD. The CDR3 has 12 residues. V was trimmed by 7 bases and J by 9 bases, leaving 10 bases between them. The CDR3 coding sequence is TGTGCCATCAAAGAGGACAGTTCACCCCTCCACTTT. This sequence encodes CAIKEDSSPLHF.

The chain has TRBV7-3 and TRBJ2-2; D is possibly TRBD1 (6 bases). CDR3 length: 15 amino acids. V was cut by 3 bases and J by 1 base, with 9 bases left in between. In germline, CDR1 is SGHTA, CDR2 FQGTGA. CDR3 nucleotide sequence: TGTGCCAGCAGCTTTGGGACAAGGAACACCGGGGAGCTGTTTTTT. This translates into CASSFGTRNTGELFF.

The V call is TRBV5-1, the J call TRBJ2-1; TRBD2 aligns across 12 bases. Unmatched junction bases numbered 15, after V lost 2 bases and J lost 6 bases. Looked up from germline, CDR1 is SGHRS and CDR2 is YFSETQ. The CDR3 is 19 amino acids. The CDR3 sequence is CASSFFWETSGSRSNEQFF. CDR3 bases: TGCGCCAGCAGCTTTTTCTGGGAGACTAGCGGGAGCCGGAGCAATGAGCAGTTCTTC.

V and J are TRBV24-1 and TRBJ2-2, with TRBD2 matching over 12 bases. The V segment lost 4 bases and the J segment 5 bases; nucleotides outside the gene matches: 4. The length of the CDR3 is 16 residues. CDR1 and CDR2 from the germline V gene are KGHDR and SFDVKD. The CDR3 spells CATSDQLAGGTGELFF. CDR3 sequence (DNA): TGTGCCACCAGTGACCAACTAGCGGGGGGTACCGGGGAGCTGTTTTTT.

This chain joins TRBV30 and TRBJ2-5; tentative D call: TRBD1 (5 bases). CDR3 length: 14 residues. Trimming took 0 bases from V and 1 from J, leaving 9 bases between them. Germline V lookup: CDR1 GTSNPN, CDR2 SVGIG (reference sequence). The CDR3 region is CAWSVWGLQETQYF. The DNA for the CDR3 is TGTGCCTGGAGTGTGTGGGGCCTCCAAGAGACCCAGTACTTC.

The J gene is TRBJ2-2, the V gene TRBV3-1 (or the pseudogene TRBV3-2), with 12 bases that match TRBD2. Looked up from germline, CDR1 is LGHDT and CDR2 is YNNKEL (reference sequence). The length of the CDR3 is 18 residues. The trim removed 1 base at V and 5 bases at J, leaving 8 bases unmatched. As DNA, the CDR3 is TGTGCCAGCAGCCAAGCCCTCGGGCTAGCGGGAGGGACCGGGGAGCTGTTTTTT. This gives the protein CASSQALGLAGGTGELFF.

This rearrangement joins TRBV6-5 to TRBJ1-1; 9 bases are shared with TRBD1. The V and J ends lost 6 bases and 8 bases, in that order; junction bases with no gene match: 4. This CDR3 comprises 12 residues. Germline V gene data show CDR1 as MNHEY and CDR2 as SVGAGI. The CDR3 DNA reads TGTGCCAGCAGGCTAGACAGGGGGGAAGCTTTCTTT. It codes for CASRLDRGEAFF.

The CDR3 DNA follows: TGCGCCAGCAGCTTCGGGGGGGCCCCCTACAATGAGCAGTTCTTC. As protein: CASSFGGAPYNEQFF. The rearrangement joins TRBV5-1 to TRBJ2-1; 8 bases are a match to TRBD2. The V gene end was trimmed by 2 bases and the J gene end by 2 bases; junction bases not matched to a gene: 3. CDR3 length equals 15 residues. Looked up from germline, CDR1 is SGHRS and CDR2 is YFSETQ.

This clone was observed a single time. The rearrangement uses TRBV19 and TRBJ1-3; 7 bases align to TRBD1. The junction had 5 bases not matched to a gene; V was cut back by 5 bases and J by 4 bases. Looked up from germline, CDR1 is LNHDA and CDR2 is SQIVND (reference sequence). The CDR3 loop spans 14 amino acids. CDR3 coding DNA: TGTGCCAGTAGTCCCGGGACAGCCGGAAACACCATATATTTT. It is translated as CASSPGTAGNTIYF.

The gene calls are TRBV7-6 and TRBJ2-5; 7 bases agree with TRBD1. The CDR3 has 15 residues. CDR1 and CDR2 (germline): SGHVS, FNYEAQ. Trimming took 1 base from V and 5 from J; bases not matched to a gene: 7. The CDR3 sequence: CASSLGQGLGETQYF. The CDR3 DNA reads TGTGCCAGCAGCTTAGGACAGGGCCTGGGGGAGACCCAGTACTTC.

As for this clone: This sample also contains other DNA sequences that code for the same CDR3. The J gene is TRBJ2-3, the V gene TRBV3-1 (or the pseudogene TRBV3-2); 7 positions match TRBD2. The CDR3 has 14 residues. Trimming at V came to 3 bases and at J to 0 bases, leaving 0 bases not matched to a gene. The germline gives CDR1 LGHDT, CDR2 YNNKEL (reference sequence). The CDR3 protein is CASSQRGSTDTQYF. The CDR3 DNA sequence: TGTGCCAGCAGCCAGCGGGGGAGCACAGATACGCAGTATTTT.

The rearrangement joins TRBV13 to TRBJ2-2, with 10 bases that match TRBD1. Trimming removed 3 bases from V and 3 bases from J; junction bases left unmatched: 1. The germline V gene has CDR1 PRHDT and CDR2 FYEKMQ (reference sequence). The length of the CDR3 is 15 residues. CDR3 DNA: TGTGCCAGCAGCTTCGGACAGGGGGACACCGGGGAGCTGTTTTTT. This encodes CASSFGQGDTGELFF.

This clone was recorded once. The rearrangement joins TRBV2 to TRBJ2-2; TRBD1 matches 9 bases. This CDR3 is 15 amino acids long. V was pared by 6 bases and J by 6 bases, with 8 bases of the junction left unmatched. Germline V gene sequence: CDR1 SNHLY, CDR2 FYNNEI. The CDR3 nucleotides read TGTGCCAGCAGGGCCGGGACAGGGATTCCCGGGGAGCTGTTTTTT. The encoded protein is CASRAGTGIPGELFF. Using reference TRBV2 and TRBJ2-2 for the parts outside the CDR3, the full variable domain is EPEVTQTPSHQVTQMGQEVILRCVPISNHLYFYWYRQILGQKVEFLVSFYNNEISEKSEIFDDQFSVERPDGSNFTLKIRSTKLEDSAMYFCASRAGTGIPGELFFGEGSRLTVL.